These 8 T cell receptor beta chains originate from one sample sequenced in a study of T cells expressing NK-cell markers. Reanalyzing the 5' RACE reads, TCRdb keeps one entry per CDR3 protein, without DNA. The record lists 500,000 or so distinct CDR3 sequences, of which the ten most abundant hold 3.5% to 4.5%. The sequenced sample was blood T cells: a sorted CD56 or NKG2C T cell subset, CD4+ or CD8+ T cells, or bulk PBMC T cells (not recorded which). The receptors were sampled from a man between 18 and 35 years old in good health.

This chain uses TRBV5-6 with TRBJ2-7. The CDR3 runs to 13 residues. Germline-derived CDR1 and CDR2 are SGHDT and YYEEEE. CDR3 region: CASSSGGQYEQYF.

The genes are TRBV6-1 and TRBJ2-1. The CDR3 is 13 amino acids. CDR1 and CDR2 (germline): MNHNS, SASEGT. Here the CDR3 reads CASSEGPNNEQFF.

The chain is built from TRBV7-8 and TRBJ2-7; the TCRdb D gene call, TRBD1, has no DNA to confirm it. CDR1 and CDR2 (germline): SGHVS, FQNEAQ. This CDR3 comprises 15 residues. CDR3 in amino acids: CASSLPRQGIYEQYF.

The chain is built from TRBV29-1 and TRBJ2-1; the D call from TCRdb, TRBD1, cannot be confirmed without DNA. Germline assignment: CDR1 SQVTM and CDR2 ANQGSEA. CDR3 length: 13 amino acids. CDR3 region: CSVETTRGNEQFF.

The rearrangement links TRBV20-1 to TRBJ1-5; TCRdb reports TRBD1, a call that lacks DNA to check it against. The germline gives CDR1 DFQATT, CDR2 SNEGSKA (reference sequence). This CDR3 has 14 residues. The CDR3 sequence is CSAIGDSSVQPQHF.

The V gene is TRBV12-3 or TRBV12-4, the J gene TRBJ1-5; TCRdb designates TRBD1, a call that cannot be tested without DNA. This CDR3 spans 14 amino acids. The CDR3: CASTSTVSNQPQHF.

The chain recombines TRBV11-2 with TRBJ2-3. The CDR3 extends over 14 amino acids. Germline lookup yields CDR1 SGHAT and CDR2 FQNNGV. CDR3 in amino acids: CASSLLPRSDTQYF.

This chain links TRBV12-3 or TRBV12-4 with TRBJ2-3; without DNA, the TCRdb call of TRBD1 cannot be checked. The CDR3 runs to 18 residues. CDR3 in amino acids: CASSPGRQRGESTDTQYF.